This T cell receptor beta chain was identified in a study of blood T cell repertoires in COVID-19. Across the study: There were acute and convalescent COVID-19 samples, and they came from the United States, Italy and Spain.

Per the authors' pipeline: Amplified reference gene primers provided the basis for estimating nucleated cell counts. Sequencing was performed with immunoSEQ multiplex PCR; in TCRdb, only in-frame clones are kept and a portion is missing. V, J and clone size were drawn from that table, and D and trimming were deduced from the DNA. The sample carries about 70,000 clones, more than 85% recorded once. This CDR3 is 12 amino acids long. The V gene lost 6 bases and the J gene lost 5 bases, with 10 bases spanning the gap. Germline lookup yields CDR1 MDHEN and CDR2 SYDVKM. This clonotype originated in an older man with active COVID-19. Sequencing input: peripheral blood. This chain links TRBV28 with TRBJ1-2; maybe TRBD1 (5 bases). The CDR3 loop reads CASSAGGYGYTF. The CDR3 DNA reads as TGTGCCAGCAGCGCCGGGGGTTATGGCTACACCTTC.